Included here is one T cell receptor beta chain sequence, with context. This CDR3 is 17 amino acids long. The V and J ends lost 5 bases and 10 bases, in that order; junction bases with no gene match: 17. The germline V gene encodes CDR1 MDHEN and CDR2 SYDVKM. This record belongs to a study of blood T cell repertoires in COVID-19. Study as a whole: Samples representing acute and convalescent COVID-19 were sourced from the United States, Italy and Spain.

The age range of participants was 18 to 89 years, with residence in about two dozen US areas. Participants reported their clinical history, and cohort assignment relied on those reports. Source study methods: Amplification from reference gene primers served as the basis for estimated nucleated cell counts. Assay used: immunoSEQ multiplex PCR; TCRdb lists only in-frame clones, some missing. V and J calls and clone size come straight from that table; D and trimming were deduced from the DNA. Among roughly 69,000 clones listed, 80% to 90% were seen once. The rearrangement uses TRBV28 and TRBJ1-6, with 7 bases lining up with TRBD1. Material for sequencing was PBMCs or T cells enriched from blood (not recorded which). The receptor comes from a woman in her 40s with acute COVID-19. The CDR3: CASSPRNRGTFGSPLHF. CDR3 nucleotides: TGTGCCAGCAGTCCCAGGAACAGGGGAACGTTTGGGTCACCCCTCCACTTT.